These T cell receptor beta chains were read from a single sample in a study of T-cell reconstitution after alpha-beta-depleted transplantation in children. TCRdb re-called the PCR reads with MiXCR, one entry per CDR3 protein. Of over 3,500 distinct CDR3 sequences in the sample, roughly a quarter are singletons; the top ten hold around 58%. This sample comprised PBMCs, mostly from graft donor cells, obtained 60 days after TCRalphabeta/CD19-depleted stem cell transplant. Receptor source: a boy in the first two years of life who had a stem cell transplant for acute myeloid leukemia, so the T cells may come from the graft donor. Each CDR3 is given with its conserved first and last residue. The order of the fields is V gene, CDR3 protein.

TRBV6-1 | CASSVQDTKTGELFF
TRBV7-2 | CASSRPTGAYGYTF
TRBV7-2 | CASSPPGGPYEQYF
TRBV20-1 | CSARLAGGRGRSDTQYF
TRBV3-1 | CASSPGGSEQYF
TRBV6-5 | CASSYRDPGNYGYTF
TRBV2 | CASSEVTVLYWLLHF
TRBV5-1 | CASSLRPQETQYF
TRBV20-1 | CSAPGGGLGELFF
TRBV9 | CASSVATGEQYF
TRBV11-3 | CASSLGVQGQETQFF
TRBV5-1 | CASSLAAGYEKLFF
TRBV7-9 | CASSLPGGQFF
TRBV4-3 | CASSGGYEQYF
TRBV5-6 | CASSFNRGLYF
TRBV20-1 | CSAPISGGNQPQHF
TRBV6-5 | CASSSTVAEKLFF
TRBV24-1 | CATSVHGSTEAFF
TRBV6-4 | CASSEGPLAYEQFF
TRBV7-9 | CASSLRFGMRATGELFF
TRBV7-9 | CASSSDRGRDGYTF
TRBV27 | CASSLWTGTTYNEQFF
TRBV7-8 | CATQGGGTEAFF